The 2 T cell receptor beta chains below were found in one sample sequenced in a study of blood T cell repertoires in COVID-19. Some clones are missing from TCRdb's copy, which holds only in-frame ones; the method was immunoSEQ multiplex PCR. The table has 95,000 to 100,000 clones, 85% seen once. The sequenced sample consisted of peripheral blood. Receptors originate from a woman between 65 and 79 years old with active or convalescent COVID-19.

The chain combines TRBV6-2 or TRBV6-3 with TRBJ2-1, with 13 bases matching TRBD2. Germline CDR1 reads MNHEY; CDR2 reads SVGEGT. Trimming took 1 base from V and 0 from J; bases not matched to a gene: 9. CDR3 length: 20 residues. The CDR3: CASSYFGLAGAISSYNEQFF. The CDR3 DNA sequence: TGTGCCAGCAGTTACTTTGGACTAGCGGGGGCCATCAGCTCCTACAATGAGCAGTTCTTC.

The chain joins TRBV6-5 to TRBJ1-2; no definite D call. V was clipped by 2 bases and J by 8 bases, with 18 bases between them. This CDR3 region has 15 residues. Germline V lookup: CDR1 MNHEY, CDR2 SVGAGI. The CDR3 loop is CASSYHQEGKGGYTF. CDR3 DNA sequence: TGTGCCAGCAGTTACCATCAGGAGGGAAAAGGAGGCTACACCTTC.